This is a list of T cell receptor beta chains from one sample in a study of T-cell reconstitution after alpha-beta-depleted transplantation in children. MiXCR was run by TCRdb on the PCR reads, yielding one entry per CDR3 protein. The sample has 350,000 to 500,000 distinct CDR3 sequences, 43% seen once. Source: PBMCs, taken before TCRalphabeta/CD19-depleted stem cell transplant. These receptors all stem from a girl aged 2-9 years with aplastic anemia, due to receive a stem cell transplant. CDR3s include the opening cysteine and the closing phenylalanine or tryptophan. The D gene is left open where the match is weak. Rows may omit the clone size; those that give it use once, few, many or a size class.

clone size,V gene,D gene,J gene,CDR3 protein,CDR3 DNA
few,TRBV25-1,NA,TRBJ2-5,CASSATGFQETQYF,TGTGCCAGCAGTGCTACAGGGTTCCAAGAGACCCAGTACTTC
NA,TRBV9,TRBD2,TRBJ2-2,CASSSWPAGDPGELFF,TGTGCCAGCAGCTCCTGGCCAGCGGGAGACCCCGGGGAGCTGTTTTTT
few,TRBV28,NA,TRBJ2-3,CASSLQGEGGTDTQYF,TGTGCCAGCAGTTTGCAAGGAGAAGGGGGCACAGATACGCAGTATTTT
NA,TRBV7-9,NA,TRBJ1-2,CASSPDRLSNYGYTF,TGTGCCAGCAGCCCAGACAGGCTCTCTAACTATGGCTACACCTTC
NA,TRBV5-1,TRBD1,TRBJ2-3,CASSSGGDGSDTQYF,TGCGCCAGCAGCTCAGGGGGCGATGGCTCAGATACGCAGTATTTT
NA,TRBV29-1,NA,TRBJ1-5,CSVGVGDSNQPQHF,TGCAGCGTTGGAGTTGGGGATAGCAATCAGCCCCAGCATTTT
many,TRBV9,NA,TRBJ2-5,CASSPSRVETQYF,TGTGCCAGCAGCCCATCGAGGGTCGAGACCCAGTACTTC
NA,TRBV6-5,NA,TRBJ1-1,CASSYESGLNTEAFF,TGTGCCAGCAGTTATGAGTCAGGACTAAACACTGAAGCTTTCTTT
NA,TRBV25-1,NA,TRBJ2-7,CASSGAGFSYEQYF,TGTGCCAGCAGTGGTGCAGGGTTCTCCTACGAGCAGTACTTC
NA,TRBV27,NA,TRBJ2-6,CASSLGSTGANVLTF,TGTGCCAGCAGTTTGGGAAGTACTGGGGCCAACGTCCTGACTTTC
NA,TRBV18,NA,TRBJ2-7,CASTIGPISYEQYF,TGTGCCAGCACGATCGGTCCTATCTCCTACGAGCAGTACTTC
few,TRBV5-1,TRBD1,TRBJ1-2,CASSQTGNYGYTF,TGCGCCAGCAGCCAGACAGGGAACTATGGCTACACCTTC
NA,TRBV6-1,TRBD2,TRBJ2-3,CASSERGSQGDTQYF,TGTGCCAGCAGTGAGCGGGGGTCGCAGGGAGATACGCAGTATTTT
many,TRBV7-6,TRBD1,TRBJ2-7,CASSSRTGAEQYF,TGTGCCAGCAGCTCGCGGACAGGGGCCGAGCAGTACTTC
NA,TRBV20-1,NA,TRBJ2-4,CSARPPGRGKNIQYF,TGCAGTGCTAGGCCTCCCGGCAGGGGCAAAAACATTCAGTACTTC
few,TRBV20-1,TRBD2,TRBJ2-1,CSAREREGLGNEQFF,TGCAGTGCTAGAGAGCGGGAGGGTCTTGGGAATGAGCAGTTCTTC
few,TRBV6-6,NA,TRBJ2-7,CASSPGIHEQYF,TGTGCCAGCAGCCCTGGTATCCACGAGCAGTACTTC
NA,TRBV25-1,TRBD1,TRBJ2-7,CASSGGTANHYRDVSGYEQYF,TGTGCCAGCAGTGGGGGGACAGCCAACCATTACAGGGACGTATCGGGCTACGAGCAGTACTTC
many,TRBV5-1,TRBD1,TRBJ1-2,CASSSPGQGPDYTF,TGCGCCAGCAGCTCACCGGGACAGGGACCAGACTACACCTTC
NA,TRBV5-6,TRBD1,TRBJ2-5,CASSLGQGRSQETQYF,TGTGCCAGCAGCTTGGGACAGGGACGTTCGCAAGAGACCCAGTACTTC
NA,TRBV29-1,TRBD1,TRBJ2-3,CSVDRGPSTDTQYF,TGCAGCGTGGACAGGGGGCCAAGCACAGATACGCAGTATTTT
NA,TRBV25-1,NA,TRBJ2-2,CASSEGGGVTGELFF,TGTGCCAGCAGCGAGGGCGGAGGGGTCACCGGGGAGCTGTTTTTT
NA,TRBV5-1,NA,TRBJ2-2,CASSLGGRENRGELFF,TGCGCCAGCAGCTTGGGCGGCCGAGAGAATCGCGGGGAGCTGTTTTTT
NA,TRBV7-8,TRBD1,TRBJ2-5,CASSTRDRATQETQYF,TGTGCCAGCAGCACCCGGGACAGGGCGACCCAAGAGACCCAGTACTTC
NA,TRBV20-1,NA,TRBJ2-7,CSAWMGYEQYF,TGCAGTGCTTGGATGGGCTACGAGCAGTACTTC
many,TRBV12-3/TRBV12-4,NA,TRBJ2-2,CASSLVRTGELFF,TGTGCCAGCAGCTTAGTACGCACCGGGGAGCTGTTTTTT
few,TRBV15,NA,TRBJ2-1,CATSSHPNEQFF,TGTGCCACCAGCAGCCACCCCAATGAGCAGTTCTTC
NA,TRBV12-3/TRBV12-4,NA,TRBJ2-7,CASSPGTLPFYEQYF,TGTGCCAGCAGTCCAGGGACTCTCCCGTTCTACGAGCAGTACTTC
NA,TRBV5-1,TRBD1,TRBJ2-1,CASMNERQGIGNEQFF,TGCGCCAGCATGAATGAACGACAGGGCATTGGCAATGAGCAGTTCTTC
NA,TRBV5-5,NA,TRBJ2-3,CASELDRDTQYF,TGTGCCAGTGAACTGGACCGGGATACGCAGTATTTT
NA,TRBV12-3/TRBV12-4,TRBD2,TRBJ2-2,CASRGLAGTTGELFF,TGTGCCAGCAGAGGACTAGCGGGAACCACCGGGGAGCTGTTTTTT
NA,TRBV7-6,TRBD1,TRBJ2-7,CASSSTDRGLYEQYF,TGTGCCAGCAGCTCGACGGACAGGGGGCTCTACGAGCAGTACTTC
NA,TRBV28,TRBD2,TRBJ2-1,CASSLPGGRASYNEQFF,TGTGCCAGCAGTTTACCCGGAGGGAGGGCCTCCTACAATGAGCAGTTCTTC
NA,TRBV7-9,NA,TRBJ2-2,CASSAGSTGELFF,TGTGCCAGCAGCGCAGGGAGTACCGGGGAGCTGTTTTTT
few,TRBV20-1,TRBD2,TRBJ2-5,CSARGLAGVQETQYF,TGCAGTGCGCGCGGACTAGCGGGAGTTCAAGAGACCCAGTACTTC
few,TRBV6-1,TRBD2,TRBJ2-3,CASSDTSGPGPDTQYF,TGTGCCAGCAGTGATACTAGCGGGCCGGGCCCAGATACGCAGTATTTT
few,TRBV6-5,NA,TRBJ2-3,CASSWGGTRYTDTQYF,TGTGCCAGCAGTTGGGGCGGGACGAGGTACACAGATACGCAGTATTTT
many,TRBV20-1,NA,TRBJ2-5,CSATRGETQYF,TGCAGTGCTACTCGGGGAGAGACCCAGTACTTC
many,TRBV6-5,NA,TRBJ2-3,CASSYGNSRTDTQYF,TGTGCCAGCAGTTACGGTAATAGCCGCACAGATACGCAGTATTTT
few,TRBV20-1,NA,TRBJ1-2,CSGWKGAMNYGYTF,TGCAGTGGCTGGAAAGGGGCGATGAACTATGGCTACACCTTC
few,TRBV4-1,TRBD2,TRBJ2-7,CASSQVLAGGSYEQYF,TGTGCCAGCAGCCAAGTACTAGCGGGAGGCTCCTACGAGCAGTACTTC
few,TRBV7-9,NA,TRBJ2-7,CASSREGGTYEQYF,TGTGCCAGCAGCCGAGAAGGGGGGACCTACGAGCAGTACTTC
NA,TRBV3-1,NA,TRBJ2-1,CASTQASRGGKGNEQFF,TGTGCCTCCACCCAAGCTTCGAGGGGCGGGAAGGGCAATGAGCAGTTCTTC
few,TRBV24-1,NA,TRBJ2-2,CATRETGTGELFF,TGTGCCACCCGCGAGACCGGCACCGGGGAGCTGTTTTTT
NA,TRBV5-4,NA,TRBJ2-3,CASSWGSTLRTDTQYF,TGTGCCAGCAGCTGGGGTAGCACTCTCCGCACAGATACGCAGTATTTT
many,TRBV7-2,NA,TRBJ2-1,CASSSDRSEQFF,TGTGCCAGCAGCTCTGATCGAAGTGAGCAGTTCTTC
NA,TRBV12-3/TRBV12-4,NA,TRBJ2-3,CASSSTLSTDTQYF,TGTGCCAGCAGTTCGACCCTCAGCACAGATACGCAGTATTTT
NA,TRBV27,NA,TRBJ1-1,CASSLSRGLNTEAFF,TGTGCCAGCAGTTTATCCAGGGGTCTGAACACTGAAGCTTTCTTT
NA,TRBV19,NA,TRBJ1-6,CASISRGVGNSPLHF,TGTGCCAGTATCTCGCGAGGGGTCGGCAATTCACCCCTCCACTTT
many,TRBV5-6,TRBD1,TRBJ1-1,CASSSQGQGHTEAFF,TGTGCCAGCAGCTCCCAAGGACAGGGACATACTGAAGCTTTCTTT
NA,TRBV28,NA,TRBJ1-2,CASSYRKNHGYTF,TGTGCCAGCAGTTACAGGAAAAACCATGGCTACACCTTC
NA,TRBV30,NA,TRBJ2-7,CAWSVRQTVSYEQYF,TGTGCCTGGAGTGTAAGACAGACTGTCTCCTACGAGCAGTACTTC
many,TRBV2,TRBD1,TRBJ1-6,CASSDPRGGSYNSPLHF,TGTGCCAGCAGTGACCCCAGGGGGGGGTCCTATAATTCACCCCTCCACTTT
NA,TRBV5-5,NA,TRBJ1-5,CASSLGVGARQPQHF,TGTGCCAGCAGCTTGGGTGTGGGGGCGAGGCAGCCCCAGCATTTT
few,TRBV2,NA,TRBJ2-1,CASRGTSLPYNEQFF,TGTGCCAGCAGGGGGACTTCTCTACCCTACAATGAGCAGTTCTTC
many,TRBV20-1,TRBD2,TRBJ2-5,CSASPLGSGKTQYF,TGCAGTGCTAGTCCTTTAGGGAGCGGGAAGACCCAGTACTTC